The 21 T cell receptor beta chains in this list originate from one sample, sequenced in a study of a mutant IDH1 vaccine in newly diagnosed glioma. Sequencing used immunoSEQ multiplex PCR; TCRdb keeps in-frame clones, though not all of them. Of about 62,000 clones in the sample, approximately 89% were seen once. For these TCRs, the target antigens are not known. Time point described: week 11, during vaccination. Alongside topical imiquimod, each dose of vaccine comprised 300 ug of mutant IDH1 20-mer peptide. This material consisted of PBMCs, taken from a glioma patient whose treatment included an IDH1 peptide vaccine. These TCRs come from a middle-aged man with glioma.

The CDR3 DNA reads as TGTGCCAGCAGCACGATAGGCGAGCAGTACTTC. Protein: CASSTIGEQYF. The chain employs TRBV28 and TRBJ2-7; the D is unclear. The germline gives CDR1 MDHEN, CDR2 SYDVKM. Trimming stripped 6 bases from V and 6 bases from J, with 9 bases between. CDR3 length: 11 residues.

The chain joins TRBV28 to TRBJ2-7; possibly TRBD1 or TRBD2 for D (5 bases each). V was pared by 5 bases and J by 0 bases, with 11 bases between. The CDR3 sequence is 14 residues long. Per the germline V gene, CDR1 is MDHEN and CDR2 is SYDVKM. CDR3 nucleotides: TGTGCCAGCAGTAACCCGGGACCCTCCTACGAGCAGTACTTC. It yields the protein CASSNPGPSYEQYF.

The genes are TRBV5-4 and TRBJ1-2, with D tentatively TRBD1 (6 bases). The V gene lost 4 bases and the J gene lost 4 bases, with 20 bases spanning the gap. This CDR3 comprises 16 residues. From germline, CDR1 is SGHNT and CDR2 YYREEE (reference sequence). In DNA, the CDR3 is TGTGCCAGCAGCCCCACTGGGCGGGGGCTGATCTATGGCTACACCTTC. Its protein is CASSPTGRGLIYGYTF.

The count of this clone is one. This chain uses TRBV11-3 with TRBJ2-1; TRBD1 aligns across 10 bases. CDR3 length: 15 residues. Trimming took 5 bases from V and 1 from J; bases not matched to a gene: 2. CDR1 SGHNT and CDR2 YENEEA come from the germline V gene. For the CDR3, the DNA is TGTGCCAGCAGCCCGGACAGGGGGTCCTACAATGAGCAGTTCTTC. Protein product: CASSPDRGSYNEQFF.

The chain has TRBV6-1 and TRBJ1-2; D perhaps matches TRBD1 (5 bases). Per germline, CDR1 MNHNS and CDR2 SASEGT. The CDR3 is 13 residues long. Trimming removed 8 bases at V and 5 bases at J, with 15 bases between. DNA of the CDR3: TGTGCCAGCGGGAGGACGGGACTTTATGGCTACACCTTC. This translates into CASGRTGLYGYTF.

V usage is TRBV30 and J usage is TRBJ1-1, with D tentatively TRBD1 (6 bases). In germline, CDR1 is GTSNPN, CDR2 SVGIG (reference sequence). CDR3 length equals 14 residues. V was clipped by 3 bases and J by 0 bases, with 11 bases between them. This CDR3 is CAWSRGPLNTEAFF. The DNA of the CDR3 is TGTGCCTGGAGCAGGGGACCGTTGAACACTGAAGCTTTCTTT.

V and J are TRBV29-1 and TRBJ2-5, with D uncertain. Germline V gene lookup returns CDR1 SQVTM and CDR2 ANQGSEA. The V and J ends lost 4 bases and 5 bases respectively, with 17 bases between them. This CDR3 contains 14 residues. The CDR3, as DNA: TGCAGCGTTGGATTGGGAAATGCTGGGGAGACCCAGTACTTC. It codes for CSVGLGNAGETQYF.

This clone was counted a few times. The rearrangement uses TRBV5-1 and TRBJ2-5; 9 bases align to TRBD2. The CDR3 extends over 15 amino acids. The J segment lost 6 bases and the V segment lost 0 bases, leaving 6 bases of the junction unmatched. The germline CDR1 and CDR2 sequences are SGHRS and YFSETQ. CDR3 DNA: TGCGCCAGCAGCTTGGAAGGCGGGGGGGCAAAGACCCAGTACTTC. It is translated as CASSLEGGGAKTQYF. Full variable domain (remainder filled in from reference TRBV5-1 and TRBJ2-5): KAGVTQTPRYLIKTRGQQVTLSCSPISGHRSVSWYQQTPGQGLQFLFEYFSETQRNKGNFPGRFSGRQFSNSRSEMNVSTLELGDSALYLCASSLEGGGAKTQYFGPGTRLLVL.

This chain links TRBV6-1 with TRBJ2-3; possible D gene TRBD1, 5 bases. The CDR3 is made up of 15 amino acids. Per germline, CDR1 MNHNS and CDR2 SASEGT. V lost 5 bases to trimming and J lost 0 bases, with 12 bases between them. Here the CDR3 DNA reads TGTGCCAGCAGTCCCAGGGATACTAGCACAGATACGCAGTATTTT. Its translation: CASSPRDTSTDTQYF.

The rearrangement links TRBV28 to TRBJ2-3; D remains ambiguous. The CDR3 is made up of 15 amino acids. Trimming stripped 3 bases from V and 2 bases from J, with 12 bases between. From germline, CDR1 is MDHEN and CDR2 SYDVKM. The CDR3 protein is CASSLGSFITDTQYF. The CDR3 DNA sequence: TGTGCCAGCAGTTTGGGCAGCTTTATCACAGATACGCAGTATTTT.

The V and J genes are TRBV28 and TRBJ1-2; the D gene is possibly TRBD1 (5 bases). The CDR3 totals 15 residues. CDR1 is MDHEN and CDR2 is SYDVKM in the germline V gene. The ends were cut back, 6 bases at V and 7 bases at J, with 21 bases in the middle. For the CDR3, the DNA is TGTGCCAGCAGACCCGGGACTCTTTCCTTTGGTGGCTACACCTTC. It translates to CASRPGTLSFGGYTF.

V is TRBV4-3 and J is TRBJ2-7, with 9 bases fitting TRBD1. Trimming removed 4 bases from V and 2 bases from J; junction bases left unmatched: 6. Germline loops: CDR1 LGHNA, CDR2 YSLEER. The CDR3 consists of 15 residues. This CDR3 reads CASSPGTGNTYEQYF. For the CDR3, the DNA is TGCGCCAGCAGCCCAGGGACAGGGAACACCTACGAGCAGTACTTC.

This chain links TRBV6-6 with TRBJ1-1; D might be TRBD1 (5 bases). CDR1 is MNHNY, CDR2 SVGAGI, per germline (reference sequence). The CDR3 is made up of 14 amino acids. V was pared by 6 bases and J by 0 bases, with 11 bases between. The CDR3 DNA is TGTGCCAGCAGAGCGGGACGGATGAACACTGAAGCTTTCTTT. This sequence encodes CASRAGRMNTEAFF.

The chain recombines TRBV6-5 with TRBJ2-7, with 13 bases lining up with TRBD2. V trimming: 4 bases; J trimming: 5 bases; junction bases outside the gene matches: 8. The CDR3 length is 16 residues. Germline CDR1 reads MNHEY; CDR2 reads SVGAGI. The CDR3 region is CASSLLTSGRANEQYF. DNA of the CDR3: TGTGCCAGCAGTTTACTAACTAGCGGGAGGGCCAACGAGCAGTACTTC.

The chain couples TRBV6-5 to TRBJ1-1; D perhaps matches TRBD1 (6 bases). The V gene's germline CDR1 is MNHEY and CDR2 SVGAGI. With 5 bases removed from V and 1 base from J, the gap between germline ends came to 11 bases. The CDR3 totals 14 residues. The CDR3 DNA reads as TGTGCCAGCAGTCCCGCGACAGGGAACACTGAAGCTTTCTTT. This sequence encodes CASSPATGNTEAFF.

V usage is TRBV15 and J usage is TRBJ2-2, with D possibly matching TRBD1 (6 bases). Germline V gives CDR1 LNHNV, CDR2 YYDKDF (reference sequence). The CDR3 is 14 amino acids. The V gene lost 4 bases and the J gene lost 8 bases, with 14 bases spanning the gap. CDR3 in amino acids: CATSTGQPWGELFF. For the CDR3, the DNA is TGTGCCACCAGCACCGGACAGCCCTGGGGGGAGCTGTTTTTT. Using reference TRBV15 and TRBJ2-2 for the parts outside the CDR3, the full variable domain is DAMVIQNPRYQVTQFGKPVTLSCSQTLNHNVMYWYQQKSSQAPKLLFHYYDKDFNNEADTPDNFQSRRPNTSFCFLDIRSPGLGDTAMYLCATSTGQPWGELFFGEGSRLTVL.

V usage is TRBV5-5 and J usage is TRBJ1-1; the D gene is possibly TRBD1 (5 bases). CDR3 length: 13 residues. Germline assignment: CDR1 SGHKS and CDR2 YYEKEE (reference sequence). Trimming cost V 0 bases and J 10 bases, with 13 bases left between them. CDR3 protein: CASSLDVEGTAFF. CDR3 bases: TGTGCCAGCAGCTTGGATGTTGAGGGGACAGCTTTCTTT. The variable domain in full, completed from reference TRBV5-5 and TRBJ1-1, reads DAGVTQSPTHLIKTRGQQVTLRCSPISGHKSVSWYQQVLGQGPQFIFQYYEKEERGRGNFPDRFSARQFPNYSSELNVNALLLGDSALYLCASSLDVEGTAFFGQGTRLTVV.

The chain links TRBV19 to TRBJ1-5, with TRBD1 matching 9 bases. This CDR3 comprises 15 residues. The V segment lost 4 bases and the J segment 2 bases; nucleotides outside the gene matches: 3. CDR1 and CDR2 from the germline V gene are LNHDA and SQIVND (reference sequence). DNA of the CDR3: TGTGCCAGTAGTAAGGGACAGGGACGCAATCAGCCCCAGCATTTT. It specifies CASSKGQGRNQPQHF.

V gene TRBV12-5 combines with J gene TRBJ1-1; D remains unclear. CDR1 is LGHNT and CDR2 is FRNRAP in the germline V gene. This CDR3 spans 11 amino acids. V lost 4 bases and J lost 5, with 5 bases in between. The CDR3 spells CASGSETEAFF. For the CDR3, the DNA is TGTGCTAGTGGTTCTGAGACTGAAGCTTTCTTT.

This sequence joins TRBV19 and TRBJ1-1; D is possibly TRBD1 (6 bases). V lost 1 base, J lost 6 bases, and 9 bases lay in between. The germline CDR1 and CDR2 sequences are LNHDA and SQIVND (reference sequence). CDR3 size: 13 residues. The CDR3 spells CASSIVKGAEAFF. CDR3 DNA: TGTGCCAGTAGTATAGTGAAGGGGGCTGAAGCTTTCTTT.

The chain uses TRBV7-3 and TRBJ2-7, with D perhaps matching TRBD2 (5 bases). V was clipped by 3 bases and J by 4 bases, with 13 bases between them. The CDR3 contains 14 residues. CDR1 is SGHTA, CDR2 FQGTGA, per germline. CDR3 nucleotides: TGTGCCAGCAGCTTGAGAGGGAGTAAATACGAGCAGTACTTC. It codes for CASSLRGSKYEQYF.